A single sample gave rise to the 20 T cell receptor beta chains below, sequenced in a study of CD8 T cells in Susac syndrome. Random hexamers served to reverse transcribe about 0.45 to 1 ug RNA. TCRdb reprocessed the immunoSEQ multiplex PCR reads via MiXCR and lists one record per CDR3 protein. The profile shows 150,000 to 200,000 distinct CDR3 sequences, over 85% of them singletons. The sequencing sample was made of CD4+ T cells from PBMCs. The receptors were gathered from a human donor with multiple sclerosis.

J is TRBJ1-5 and V is TRBV2; TRBD1 matches at 7 bases. CDR1 and CDR2 from the germline V gene are SNHLY and FYNNEI. The trim removed 7 bases at V and 6 bases at J, leaving 6 bases unmatched. The CDR3 covers 13 residues. The DNA for the CDR3 is TGTGCCAGCAATACAGGGGAGGCTCAGCCCCAGCATTTT. Translating gives CASNTGEAQPQHF.

The chain links TRBV5-1 to TRBJ2-6; the match to TRBD1 covers 9 bases. The V segment lost 5 bases and the J segment 4 bases; nucleotides outside the gene matches: 10. The CDR3 spans 17 residues. Germline lookup yields CDR1 SGHRS and CDR2 YFSETQ. CDR3 sequence reads: CASSTGTGRLGANVLTF. Here the CDR3 DNA reads TGCGCCAGCAGTACCGGGACAGGGCGGTTAGGGGCCAACGTCCTGACTTTC.

This sequence joins TRBV19 and TRBJ1-1; weak D call: TRBD1 (6 bases). Per germline, CDR1 LNHDA and CDR2 SQIVND (reference sequence). This CDR3 has 14 residues. The ends were cut back, 8 bases at V and 0 bases at J, with 13 bases in the middle. CDR3 sequence: CASATGLLNTEAFF. Written as DNA, the CDR3 is TGTGCCAGTGCCACAGGGTTACTGAACACTGAAGCTTTCTTT. The whole variable domain, remainder taken from reference TRBV19 and TRBJ1-1, is DGGITQSPKYLFRKEGQNVTLSCEQNLNHDAMYWYRQDPGQGLRLIYYSQIVNDFQKGDIAEGYSVSREKKESFPLTVTSAQKNPTAFYLCASATGLLNTEAFFGQGTRLTVV.

The J gene is TRBJ2-5, the V gene TRBV15, with TRBD2 matching over 7 bases. The V and J ends lost 0 bases and 4 bases, in that order; junction bases with no gene match: 5. Germline V gives CDR1 LNHNV, CDR2 YYDKDF (reference sequence). There are 15 residues in the CDR3. The CDR3, as DNA: TGTGCCACCAGCAGAGATCGCGCTAGCGGAGAGACCCAGTACTTC. Amino acids: CATSRDRASGETQYF.

The chain combines TRBV12-3 or TRBV12-4 with TRBJ1-1, with 8 bases lining up with TRBD1. V shed 5 bases, J shed 8 bases, and the junction held 4 bases outside the gene matches. The CDR3 spans 12 residues. The CDR3 reads CASSRGTGEAFF. In DNA, the CDR3 is TGTGCCAGCAGTAGGGGGACAGGCGAAGCTTTCTTT.

This clonotype was seen a single time. The chain joins TRBV7-7 to TRBJ2-3, with D possibly being TRBD1 (5 bases). The CDR3 is 13 residues long. The germline V and J ends were trimmed by 3 bases and 4 bases, with 8 bases remaining between them. Germline V gives CDR1 SSHAT, CDR2 FNYEAQ (reference sequence). CDR3 DNA: TGTGCCAGCAGCTTTACAGGATCAGATACGCAGTATTTT. Translated: CASSFTGSDTQYF.

The genes are TRBV27 and TRBJ2-1; 10 bases agree with TRBD2. There are 15 residues in the CDR3. J gave up 8 bases and V 2 bases, and 6 bases lay outside the gene matches. CDR1 is MNHEY and CDR2 is SMNVEV in the germline V gene (reference sequence). The CDR3 DNA reads as TGTGCCAGCAGTTTAAGAGCGGGAGGGCCTTATGAGCAGTTCTTC. It yields the protein CASSLRAGGPYEQFF.

CDR3: CSVYDRGRSNQPQHF. The CDR3 DNA reads TGCAGCGTTTATGACAGGGGCCGGAGCAATCAGCCCCAGCATTTT. This chain connects TRBV29-1 to TRBJ1-5, with TRBD1 matching over 8 bases. Germline V gene lookup returns CDR1 SQVTM and CDR2 ANQGSEA. The CDR3 covers 15 residues. V dropped 5 bases and J dropped 1; count of bases not matched to a gene: 7.

This chain connects TRBV12-3 or TRBV12-4 to TRBJ2-1; D remains unclear. This CDR3 has 11 amino acids. Trimming left V 7 bases short and J 10 bases short, with 11 bases between. The DNA of the CDR3 is TGTGCCAGCACAACTATCGGGGAGCAGTTCTTC. Translation gives CASTTIGEQFF.

J is TRBJ2-5 and V is TRBV28, with 9 bases that match TRBD1. CDR3 length equals 14 residues. Per the germline V gene, CDR1 is MDHEN and CDR2 is SYDVKM. V dropped 7 bases and J dropped 4; count of bases not matched to a gene: 7. In nucleotides, the CDR3 is TGTGCCAGCATCGCCACAGGGGGCGCAGAGACCCAGTACTTC. Translated, it gives CASIATGGAETQYF.

The chain carries TRBV12-3 or TRBV12-4 and TRBJ1-6, with 7 bases that match TRBD1. This CDR3 contains 15 residues. Trimming took 4 bases from V and 5 from J; bases not matched to a gene: 5. DNA of the CDR3: TGTGCCAGCAGTTCTCGACAGGGTAATAATTCACCCCTCCACTTT. As protein: CASSSRQGNNSPLHF.

The chain joins TRBV14 to TRBJ2-1; D unresolved. The CDR3 is 12 amino acids. Germline-derived CDR1 and CDR2 are SGHDN and FVKESK. Trimming left V 2 bases short and J 9 bases short, with 8 bases between. The CDR3 nucleotides read TGTGCCAGCAGCCAATCAAGGATTGAGCAGTTCTTC. Its protein is CASSQSRIEQFF.

The CDR3 nucleotides are TGTGCCAGCAGTGGGGGTATGCCGGGGGGGTACAATGAGCAGTTCTTC. Protein product: CASSGGMPGGYNEQFF. The gene calls are TRBV12-3 or TRBV12-4 and TRBJ2-1; TRBD2 matches 8 bases. The CDR3 contains 16 residues. J lost 4 bases, V lost 5 bases, and 10 bases had no gene match.

The genes are TRBV7-3 and TRBJ2-2; 10 bases map to TRBD2. Germline lookup yields CDR1 SGHTA and CDR2 FQGTGA. This CDR3 has 15 residues. J was trimmed by 6 bases and V by 6 bases; bases with no gene match: 7. CDR3 bases: TGTGCCAGCAGAGAGCGGGAGGGCACGGCCGGGGAGCTGTTTTTT. Translating it yields CASREREGTAGELFF.

The chain couples TRBV20-1 to TRBJ2-7; 7 nucleotides align to TRBD2. Unmatched junction bases numbered 6, after V lost 5 bases and J lost 2 bases. Germline CDR1 is DFQATT and CDR2 is SNEGSKA (reference sequence). There are 13 residues in the CDR3. The CDR3 DNA reads as TGCAGTGCTCCCGGGACTACCGCCTACGAGCAGTACTTC. The encoded protein is CSAPGTTAYEQYF.

The chain has TRBV2 and TRBJ1-2; D unresolved. The germline V gene encodes CDR1 SNHLY and CDR2 FYNNEI. V lost 3 bases to trimming and J lost 6 bases, with 8 bases between them. This CDR3 contains 12 residues. CDR3 DNA sequence: TGTGCCAGCAGTGATTCAGTAGATGGCTACACCTTC. Its protein is CASSDSVDGYTF.

The chain joins TRBV9 to TRBJ1-1; D gene unclear. The V gene lost 3 bases and the J gene lost 0 bases, with 6 bases spanning the gap. The CDR3 has 13 amino acids. Per the germline V gene, CDR1 is SGDLS and CDR2 is YYNGEE. CDR3 in amino acids: CASSAQMNTEAFF. CDR3 in DNA: TGTGCCAGCAGCGCCCAAATGAACACTGAAGCTTTCTTT.

V gene TRBV24-1 combines with J gene TRBJ2-7, with 7 bases aligning to TRBD2. The germline gives CDR1 KGHDR, CDR2 SFDVKD. V dropped 5 bases and J dropped 5; count of bases not matched to a gene: 8. The CDR3 is made up of 14 amino acids. The DNA for the CDR3 is TGTGCCACCAGTGCGGTGGCTAGCGGCCACGAGCAGTACTTC. Its translation is CATSAVASGHEQYF.

The gene calls are TRBV6-5 and TRBJ2-3, with 14 bases aligning to TRBD2. V trimming: 0 bases; J trimming: 2 bases; junction bases outside the gene matches: 7. Germline V gives CDR1 MNHEY, CDR2 SVGAGI. This CDR3 has 19 residues. CDR3 region: CASSYSPPGLAGDTDTQYF. CDR3 DNA sequence: TGTGCCAGCAGTTACTCGCCTCCGGGACTAGCGGGGGACACAGATACGCAGTATTTT.

The gene calls are TRBV6-2 or TRBV6-3 and TRBJ1-2, with D unclear. Trimming pared 2 bases from V and 3 bases from J, leaving 13 bases between. The CDR3 is made up of 15 amino acids. The germline V gene encodes CDR1 MNHEY and CDR2 SVGEGT. CDR3 sequence: CASSYGDWSDYGYTF. The CDR3 DNA follows: TGTGCCAGCAGTTACGGAGATTGGTCTGACTATGGCTACACCTTC.